One and the same sample provided the 8 T cell receptor beta chains below, sequenced in a study of cytomegalovirus exposure and HLA in healthy donors. PCR primers comprised 60 Vbeta and 13 Jbeta primers. Libraries were prepared by immunoSEQ multiplex PCR; TCRdb keeps only in-frame clonotypes and omits some of them. The sample lists 100,000 to 120,000 clones, 76% occurring once. Sequencing used PBMCs. Every receptor here comes from a man aged 40-50 years in good health and CMV-seropositive.

This sequence joins TRBV7-9 and TRBJ1-1; D gene unclear. The germline gives CDR1 SEHNR, CDR2 FQNEAQ (reference sequence). CDR3 length equals 13 residues. V lost 9 bases and J lost 0, with 11 bases in between. CDR3 nucleotides: TGTGCCAGTCGGGCGGAGGTGAACACTGAAGCTTTCTTT. Amino acid sequence: CASRAEVNTEAFF.

This clone appeared a few times. The J gene is TRBJ1-1, the V gene TRBV6-5; TRBD1 matches 7 bases. This CDR3 contains 14 residues. In germline, CDR1 is MNHEY, CDR2 SVGAGI. V gave up 6 bases and J gave up 7 bases; unmatched junction bases: 11. The CDR3 spells CASRLQTGFGEAFF. The CDR3 DNA follows: TGTGCCAGCAGACTTCAGACAGGGTTCGGTGAAGCTTTCTTT.

This clone has just one count. The gene calls are TRBV6-6 and TRBJ1-6; TRBD1 might be the D (6 bases). V lost 1 base to trimming and J lost 7 bases, with 8 bases between them. The CDR3 contains 14 residues. Per germline, CDR1 MNHNY and CDR2 SVGAGI (reference sequence). The CDR3 DNA reads as TGTGCCAGCAGTTACTTGGACAGAAATTCACCCCTCCACTTT. The encoded protein is CASSYLDRNSPLHF.

The rearrangement joins TRBV18 to TRBJ1-3; D not certain. The germline V gene has CDR1 KGHSH and CDR2 LQKENI. This CDR3 region has 14 residues. Deletions cut 1 base from V and 2 bases from J, with 6 bases between. The chain's CDR3 is CASSPQETGNTIYF. CDR3 nucleotides: TGTGCCAGCTCACCACAAGAGACTGGAAACACCATATATTTT.

The chain combines TRBV7-2 with TRBJ1-3; D gene uncertain. The V gene lost 5 bases and the J gene lost 0 bases, with 5 bases spanning the gap. The CDR3 is made up of 13 amino acids. Germline assignment: CDR1 SGHTA and CDR2 FQGNSA. CDR3 in amino acids: CASSVYSGNTIYF. CDR3 bases: TGTGCCAGCAGCGTTTACTCTGGAAACACCATATATTTT.

The chain has TRBV7-6 and TRBJ1-1; D not resolved. V shed 1 base and J shed 7 bases, with 10 bases lying between them. The CDR3 has 13 amino acids. Germline lookup yields CDR1 SGHVS and CDR2 FNYEAQ. The CDR3 region has the DNA TGTGCCAGCAGCTTAGGGCGAGCGAATGAAGCTTTCTTT. Translation: CASSLGRANEAFF.

A single count supports this clone. The rearrangement links TRBV4-1 to TRBJ2-7; tentative D call: TRBD1 (6 bases). The germline gives CDR1 MGHRA, CDR2 YSYEKL. The V end was cut by 4 bases, the J end by 4 bases, with 20 bases between. The CDR3 has 16 residues. The CDR3 DNA is TGCGCCAGCAGCCTGACGCAGGGGTCCAACGCGTACGAGCAGTACTTC. Its protein is CASSLTQGSNAYEQYF.

As concerns this clone: A read error may account for a junction end that differs from germline. This sequence joins TRBV27 and TRBJ2-4; TRBD2 aligns across 9 bases. This CDR3 is 17 amino acids long. Germline lookup yields CDR1 MNHEY and CDR2 SMNVEV (reference sequence). DNA for the CDR3: TGTGCCAGCAGTCGGTTAGCGGGAGAAGGGGCCAAAAACAGTCAGTACTTC. Its translation: CASSRLAGEGAKNSQYF.